The clone carrying this TCR beta chain showed up just a few times. Its matching antigen is unknown. This entry belongs to a study of T cells after yellow fever vaccination. Findings of the study overall: Re-detected after boosting: most primary clones, 96% of CD4 and over 80% of CD8. CD4 and CD8 compartments shared a small share of clonotypes.

This CDR3 region has 14 residues. CDR1 and CDR2 (germline): DFQATT, SNEGSKA (reference sequence). Germline trimming cut 3 bases from V and 5 bases from J; bases unmatched to any gene: 5. TCRdb reprocessed the 5' RACE reads with MiXCR, giving one entry per CDR3 protein. Among under 300,000 distinct CDR3 sequences listed, less than 9% were seen once. Here the sequenced sample was CD4+ T cells sorted from PBMCs, taken 15 days after the yellow fever booster vaccination. The origin of this receptor is a man aged 30 to 39 who received the YFV17D yellow fever vaccine. The chain joins TRBV20-1 to TRBJ2-7; 12 nucleotides match TRBD2. As DNA, the CDR3 is TGCAGTGCTAGTCGGGCTAGCGGGAGGGACGAGCAGTACTTC. Protein sequence: CSASRASGRDEQYF.